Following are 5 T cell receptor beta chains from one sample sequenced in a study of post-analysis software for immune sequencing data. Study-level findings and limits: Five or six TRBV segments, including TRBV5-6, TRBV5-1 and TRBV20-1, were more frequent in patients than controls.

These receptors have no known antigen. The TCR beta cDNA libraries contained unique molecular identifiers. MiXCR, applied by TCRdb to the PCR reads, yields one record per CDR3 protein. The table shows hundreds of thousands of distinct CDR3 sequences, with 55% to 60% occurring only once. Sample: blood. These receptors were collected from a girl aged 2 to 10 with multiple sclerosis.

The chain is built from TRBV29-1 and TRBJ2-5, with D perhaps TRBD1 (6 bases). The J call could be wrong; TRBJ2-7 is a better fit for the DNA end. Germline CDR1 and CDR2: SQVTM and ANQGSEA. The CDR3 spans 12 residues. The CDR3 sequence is CSVRGRGYEQYF. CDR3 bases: TGCAGCGTCAGGGGAAGAGGATACGAGCAGTACTTC.

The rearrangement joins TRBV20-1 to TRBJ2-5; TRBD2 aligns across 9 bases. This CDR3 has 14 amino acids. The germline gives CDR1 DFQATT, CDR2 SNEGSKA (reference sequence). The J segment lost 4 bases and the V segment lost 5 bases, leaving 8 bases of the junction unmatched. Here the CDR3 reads CSALLAGGPETQYF. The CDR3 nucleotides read TGCAGTGCTCTCCTTGCGGGAGGGCCAGAGACCCAGTACTTC.

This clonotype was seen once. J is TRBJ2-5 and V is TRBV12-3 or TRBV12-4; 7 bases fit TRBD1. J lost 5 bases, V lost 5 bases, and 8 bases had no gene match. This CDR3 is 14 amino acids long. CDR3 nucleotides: TGTGCCAGCAGTACGACAGGGCTCGGGGAGACCCAGTACTTC. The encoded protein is CASSTTGLGETQYF.

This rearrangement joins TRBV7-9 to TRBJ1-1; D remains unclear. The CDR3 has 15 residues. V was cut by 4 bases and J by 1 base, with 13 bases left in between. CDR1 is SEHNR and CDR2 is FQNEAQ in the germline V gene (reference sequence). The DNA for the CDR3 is TGTGCCAGCAGCTCAATAGAGGCAGGGAACACTGAAGCTTTCTTT. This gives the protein CASSSIEAGNTEAFF.

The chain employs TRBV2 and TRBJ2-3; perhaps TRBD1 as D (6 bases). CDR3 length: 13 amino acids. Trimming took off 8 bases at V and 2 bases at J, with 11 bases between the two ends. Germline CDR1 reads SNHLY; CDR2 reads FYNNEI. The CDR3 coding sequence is TGTGCCAGCCGAGACAGGATCACAGATACGCAGTATTTT. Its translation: CASRDRITDTQYF.